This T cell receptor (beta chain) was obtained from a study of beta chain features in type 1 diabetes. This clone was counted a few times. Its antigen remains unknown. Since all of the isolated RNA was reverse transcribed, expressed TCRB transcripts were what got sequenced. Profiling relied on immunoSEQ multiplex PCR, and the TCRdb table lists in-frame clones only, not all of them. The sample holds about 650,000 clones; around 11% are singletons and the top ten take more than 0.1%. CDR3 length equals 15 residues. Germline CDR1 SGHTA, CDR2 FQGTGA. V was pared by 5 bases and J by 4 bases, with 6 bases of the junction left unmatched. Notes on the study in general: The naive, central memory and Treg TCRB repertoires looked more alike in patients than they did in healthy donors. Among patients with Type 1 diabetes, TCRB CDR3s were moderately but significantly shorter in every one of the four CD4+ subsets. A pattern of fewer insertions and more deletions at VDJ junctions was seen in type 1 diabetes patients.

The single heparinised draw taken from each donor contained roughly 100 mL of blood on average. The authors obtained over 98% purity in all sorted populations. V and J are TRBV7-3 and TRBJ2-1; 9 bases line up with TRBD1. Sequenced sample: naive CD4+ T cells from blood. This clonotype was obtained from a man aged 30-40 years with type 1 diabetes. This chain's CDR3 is CASSHDRGTYNEQFF. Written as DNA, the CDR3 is TGTGCCAGCAGCCACGACAGGGGGACTTACAATGAGCAGTTCTTC.